These 20 T cell receptor beta chains came from one sample sequenced in a study of shared T cell receptors in the human thymus. Using immunoSEQ multiplex PCR, the repertoire was profiled, and TCRdb retains in-frame clones only, with some absent. The sample has some 760,000 clones; 75% to 90% are singletons. This sample also belongs to another study, concerning human thymus T cells.

The source material was thymocytes. The receptors derive from a girl under three years old with a congenital heart defect.

This clone was counted once. The chain carries TRBV12-5 and TRBJ2-1; 8 bases agree with TRBD1. In germline, CDR1 is LGHNT, CDR2 FRNRAP. The CDR3 is made up of 17 amino acids. Trimming took 0 bases from V and 8 from J; bases not matched to a gene: 12. CDR3 nucleotides: TGTGCTAGTGGTTTGGTAACCGGACGGACAGGGAAGGATGAGCAGTTCTTC. This codes for CASGLVTGRTGKDEQFF.

This chain connects TRBV6-1 to TRBJ1-2, with D perhaps matching TRBD1 (6 bases). V shed 8 bases and J shed 0 bases, with 10 bases lying between them. CDR1 MNHNS and CDR2 SASEGT come from the germline V gene. CDR3 length: 13 amino acids. The CDR3 sequence is CASQGFPNYGYTF. Here the CDR3 DNA reads TGTGCCAGCCAGGGGTTTCCTAACTATGGCTACACCTTC.

The chain employs TRBV6-6 and TRBJ2-7; no clear D. Per germline, CDR1 MNHNY and CDR2 SVGAGI (reference sequence). Trimming stripped 5 bases from V and 0 bases from J, with 8 bases between. There are 13 residues in the CDR3. CDR3 region: CASSRFLSYEQYF. CDR3 DNA: TGTGCCAGCAGTCGTTTCCTCTCCTACGAGCAGTACTTC.

V is TRBV5-1 and J is TRBJ1-2, with 7 bases lining up with TRBD1. Trimming cost V 0 bases and J 3 bases; bases outside gene matches: 11. Germline CDR1 reads SGHRS; CDR2 reads YFSETQ. The CDR3 runs to 17 residues. The CDR3 protein is CASSLGGGSPLYYGYTF. CDR3 coding DNA: TGCGCCAGCAGCTTGGGAGGGGGCAGTCCCCTCTACTATGGCTACACCTTC.

The V call is TRBV28, the J call TRBJ1-3; possible D gene TRBD1, 6 bases. Germline-derived CDR1 and CDR2 are MDHEN and SYDVKM. V was trimmed by 7 bases and J by 0 bases, leaving 13 bases between them. CDR3 size: 15 residues. CDR3: CASTLGHFSGNTIYF. In DNA form, the CDR3 reads TGTGCCAGCACCCTGGGACATTTCTCTGGAAACACCATATATTTT.

The CDR3 bases are TGTGCCAGCAGCCAAACCTTACAGGGAAGGACCGGGGAGCTGTTTTTT. It encodes CASSQTLQGRTGELFF. The chain combines TRBV7-9 with TRBJ2-2, with D tentatively TRBD1 (6 bases). Germline loops: CDR1 SEHNR, CDR2 FQNEAQ (reference sequence). V was shortened by 5 bases and J by 5 bases, with 18 bases between the two germline ends. The length of the CDR3 is 16 residues.

The chain combines TRBV9 with TRBJ2-4, with D possibly being TRBD1 (5 bases). Germline-derived CDR1 and CDR2 are SGDLS and YYNGEE. The CDR3 consists of 17 residues. V was pared by 0 bases and J by 3 bases, with 16 bases between. DNA for the CDR3: TGTGCCAGCAGCGTAGATTTGCGGAAGGACAACAAAAACATTCAGTACTTC. Its translation is CASSVDLRKDNKNIQYF.

The chain links TRBV5-1 to TRBJ2-3; 13 nucleotides match TRBD2. This CDR3 has 16 amino acids. Germline V gives CDR1 SGHRS, CDR2 YFSETQ. Losses at the gene ends were 3 bases for V and 4 bases for J; bases not matched to a gene: 5. CDR3 protein: CASSSLAGGRSDTQYF. DNA for the CDR3: TGCGCCAGCAGCTCACTAGCGGGGGGGCGATCAGATACGCAGTATTTT.

The chain employs TRBV6-1 and TRBJ1-1, with D unclear. Trimming pared 3 bases from V and 8 bases from J, leaving 10 bases between. The germline CDR1 and CDR2 sequences are MNHNS and SASEGT. This CDR3 has 12 amino acids. CDR3 nucleotide sequence: TGTGCCAGCAGTGACGATGGCACCGAAGCTTTCTTT. Protein: CASSDDGTEAFF.

CDR3 region: CASSWGESGNTIYF. The CDR3 coding sequence is TGCGCCAGCAGCTGGGGAGAATCTGGAAACACCATATATTTT. The J gene is TRBJ1-3, the V gene TRBV5-1; D ambiguous. This CDR3 has 14 amino acids. Germline lookup yields CDR1 SGHRS and CDR2 YFSETQ. Trimming took 3 bases from V and 1 from J, leaving 8 bases between them. The variable domain in full, with the rest retrieved from reference TRBV5-1 and TRBJ1-3, is KAGVTQTPRYLIKTRGQQVTLSCSPISGHRSVSWYQQTPGQGLQFLFEYFSETQRNKGNFPGRFSGRQFSNSRSEMNVSTLELGDSALYLCASSWGESGNTIYFGEGSWLTVV.

The chain couples TRBV9 to TRBJ1-1; TRBD1 aligns across 7 bases. The V gene's germline CDR1 is SGDLS and CDR2 YYNGEE. CDR3 length: 15 residues. The junction had 4 bases not matched to a gene; V was cut back by 1 base and J by 1 base. This CDR3 reads CASSVTWDRNTEAFF. The CDR3 bases are TGTGCCAGCAGCGTAACTTGGGACAGGAACACTGAAGCTTTCTTT. Complete variable domain (other parts from reference TRBV9 and TRBJ1-1): DSGVTQTPKHLITATGQRVTLRCSPRSGDLSVYWYQQSLDQGLQFLIQYYNGEERAKGNILERFSAQQFPDLHSELNLSSLELGDSALYFCASSVTWDRNTEAFFGQGTRLTVV.

This clone has a single count. The chain joins TRBV7-2 to TRBJ1-1; D is undetermined. The ends were cut back, 0 bases at V and 5 bases at J, with 10 bases in the middle. CDR1 SGHTA and CDR2 FQGNSA come from the germline V gene. The CDR3 consists of 14 residues. The CDR3 loop reads CASSLAGVETEAFF. The CDR3 DNA reads TGTGCCAGCAGCTTAGCAGGAGTGGAGACTGAAGCTTTCTTT.

V usage is TRBV19 and J usage is TRBJ1-2, with D unresolved. CDR3 length: 15 residues. Germline CDR1 reads LNHDA; CDR2 reads SQIVND (reference sequence). V was shortened by 1 base and J by 0 bases, with 9 bases between the two germline ends. The CDR3 loop is CASSIVFQANYGYTF. CDR3 coding DNA: TGTGCCAGTAGTATAGTATTTCAGGCTAACTATGGCTACACCTTC.

The chain employs TRBV13 and TRBJ1-6; D may be TRBD1 (5 bases). This CDR3 contains 15 residues. The germline gives CDR1 PRHDT, CDR2 FYEKMQ (reference sequence). Deletions cut 4 bases from V and 1 base from J, with 8 bases between. CDR3 in amino acids: CASSSHRSYNSPLHF. CDR3 in DNA: TGTGCCAGCAGCTCCCACAGGTCCTATAATTCACCCCTCCACTTT.

This rearrangement joins TRBV4-1 to TRBJ2-2; D might be TRBD2 (6 bases). This CDR3 contains 15 residues. V was pared by 0 bases and J by 3 bases, with 8 bases between. CDR1 is MGHRA, CDR2 YSYEKL, per germline. The CDR3 region is CASSQEGGDTGELFF. The CDR3 region has the DNA TGCGCCAGCAGCCAAGAAGGAGGGGACACCGGGGAGCTGTTTTTT.

The chain joins TRBV7-9 to TRBJ1-3, with TRBD1 as a possible D gene (6 bases). V lost 0 bases to trimming and J lost 2 bases, with 20 bases between them. The CDR3 consists of 19 residues. Germline V lookup: CDR1 SEHNR, CDR2 FQNEAQ (reference sequence). The chain's CDR3 is CASSLATNFGQKTGNTIYF. CDR3 coding DNA: TGTGCCAGCAGCTTAGCGACTAATTTTGGACAGAAAACTGGAAACACCATATATTTT. The full variable domain, completed using reference TRBV7-9 and TRBJ1-3, is DTGVSQNPRHKITKRGQNVTFRCDPISEHNRLYWYRQTLGQGPEFLTYFQNEAQLEKSRLLSDRFSAERPKGSFSTLEIQRTEQGDSAMYLCASSLATNFGQKTGNTIYFGEGSWLTVV.

The chain recombines TRBV7-8 with TRBJ2-7, with 10 bases fitting TRBD1. CDR1 is SGHVS and CDR2 is FQNEAQ in the germline V gene. The CDR3 sequence is 16 residues long. J lost 5 bases, V lost 4 bases, and 11 bases had no gene match. For the CDR3, the DNA is TGTGCCAGCAGCTCAGTCTGGAGACAGGGGGCCAACGAGCAGTACTTC. Amino acids: CASSSVWRQGANEQYF.

This rearrangement joins TRBV11-1 to TRBJ2-7, with D possibly being TRBD1 (5 bases). Trimming cost V 2 bases and J 7 bases, with 24 bases left between them. This CDR3 spans 17 amino acids. CDR1 SGHAT and CDR2 FQDESV come from the germline V gene (reference sequence). The CDR3 DNA sequence: TGTGCCAGCAGCTTACAGCATGATCAGGGTGGAGCCCCGGAGCAGTACTTC. Residues: CASSLQHDQGGAPEQYF.

This chain connects TRBV5-6 to TRBJ1-5; D call uncertain. The germline gives CDR1 SGHDT, CDR2 YYEEEE. Trimming shortened V by 4 bases and J by 5 bases, and 19 bases separated the two germline ends. The CDR3 runs to 16 residues. The CDR3 sequence is CASSARLRGGHQPQHF. CDR3 nucleotides: TGTGCCAGCAGCGCCCGCCTTCGGGGAGGGCATCAGCCCCAGCATTTT.

V and J are TRBV20-1 and TRBJ1-2; a weak D match, TRBD1 (5 bases). The V end was cut by 7 bases, the J end by 2 bases, with 8 bases between. CDR3 length: 11 residues. CDR1 is DFQATT and CDR2 is SNEGSKA in the germline V gene (reference sequence). The CDR3 loop reads CSGRGNYGYTF. The DNA for the CDR3 is TGCAGTGGCCGGGGGAACTATGGCTACACCTTC.